The 26 T cell receptor beta chains below all came from one sample that was sequenced in a study of T cells after yellow fever vaccination. TCRdb recomputed calls from the 5' RACE reads with MiXCR, one row per CDR3 protein. The repertoire holds around 550,000 distinct CDR3 sequences, approximately 21% seen once, with approximately 14% in the top ten. The sample was PBMCs, taken 15 days after the yellow fever booster vaccination. These receptors came from a man aged 25 to 40 who received the YFV17D yellow fever vaccine.

This clonotype occurred a few times. The chain links TRBV20-1 to TRBJ1-1; TRBD1 matches 8 bases. Trimming removed 5 bases from V and 2 bases from J; junction bases left unmatched: 7. There are 14 residues in the CDR3. Germline V CDR1 and CDR2: DFQATT, SNEGSKA (reference sequence). CDR3 residues: CSADRGTLNTEAFF. The CDR3 DNA reads as TGCAGTGCTGACAGGGGCACCTTAAACACTGAAGCTTTCTTT.

V is TRBV27 and J is TRBJ2-3, with 11 nucleotides matching TRBD2. The CDR3 extends over 16 amino acids. After removal of 2 bases from V and 5 bases from J, the junction contained 6 bases not matched to a gene. Per the germline V gene, CDR1 is MNHEY and CDR2 is SMNVEV (reference sequence). The DNA of the CDR3 is TGTGCCAGCAGTTTACTTCTAGCGGGAGGCCAAGATACGCAGTATTTT. It yields the protein CASSLLLAGGQDTQYF.

There are a few counts of this clonotype. The chain links TRBV12-3 or TRBV12-4 to TRBJ1-4; D not certain. The CDR3 is 10 amino acids. The CDR3 loop is CGGSNEKLFF. CDR3 nucleotide sequence: TGTGGGGGATCCAATGAAAAACTGTTTTTT.

The rearrangement uses TRBV18 and TRBJ2-5; D is ambiguous. Trimming removed 6 bases from V and 1 base from J, with 15 bases in between. Germline assignment: CDR1 KGHSH and CDR2 LQKENI. The CDR3 covers 15 residues. Here the CDR3 DNA reads TGTGCCAGCTCCTTCGAGACACTGAGCCAAGAGACCCAGTACTTC. Translation gives CASSFETLSQETQYF.

The V call is TRBV4-3, the J call TRBJ2-5, with no clear D. This CDR3 has 13 residues. The V gene lost 2 bases and the J gene lost 3 bases, with 7 bases spanning the gap. Germline CDR1 reads LGHNA; CDR2 reads YSLEER. CDR3 bases: TGCGCCAGCAGCCAATTGATCGAAGAGACCCAGTACTTC. As protein: CASSQLIEETQYF.

This chain connects TRBV29-1 to TRBJ2-2; possibly TRBD2 for D (6 bases). This CDR3 is 14 amino acids long. V lost 7 bases, J lost 3 bases, and 15 bases lay in between. The germline V gene has CDR1 SQVTM and CDR2 ANQGSEA. This CDR3 is CSAREERDTGELFF. The DNA of the CDR3 is TGCAGCGCCCGAGAAGAGCGGGACACCGGGGAGCTGTTTTTT.

The genes are TRBV4-3 and TRBJ2-3, with D perhaps TRBD2 (6 bases). CDR1 is LGHNA and CDR2 is YSLEER in the germline V gene. The CDR3 length is 15 residues. Trimming cost V 4 bases and J 4 bases, with 15 bases left between them. The CDR3 bases are TGCGCCAGCAGCCGCCGACCGGGGGAATCAGATACGCAGTATTTT. It is translated as CASSRRPGESDTQYF.

This clonotype came up a few times. This may be a read error: a much more frequent sequence differs by one nucleotide. CDR3 sequence reads: CAISNTDTQYF. The CDR3 DNA is TGTGCCATCAGTAACACAGATACGCAGTATTTT. The chain couples TRBV10-3 to TRBJ2-3; D gene uncertain. The CDR3 is 11 residues long. CDR1 and CDR2 (germline): ENHRY, SYGVKD. Trimming pared 5 bases from V and 2 bases from J, leaving 2 bases between.

This clonotype came up a few times. The V gene is TRBV6-1, the J gene TRBJ2-1, with 9 bases fitting TRBD2. V shed 8 bases and J 10 bases; nucleotides not matched to a gene: 12. Germline CDR1 is MNHNS and CDR2 is SASEGT. The CDR3 extends over 14 amino acids. The CDR3 loop is CASSLGTSLREQFF. CDR3 coding DNA: TGTGCCAGCTCCCTCGGGACTAGCTTAAGGGAGCAGTTCTTC.

This chain connects TRBV12-3 or TRBV12-4 to TRBJ1-1; D ambiguous. V gave up 6 bases and J gave up 1 base, with 9 bases separating them. The CDR3 covers 13 residues. The CDR3: CASRSKPNTEAFF. In nucleotides, the CDR3 is TGTGCCAGCAGATCTAAGCCGAACACTGAAGCTTTCTTT.

V and J are TRBV5-1 and TRBJ2-7; 8 positions match TRBD1. Germline trimming cut 1 base from V and 1 base from J; bases unmatched to any gene: 4. Germline lookup yields CDR1 SGHRS and CDR2 YFSETQ. This CDR3 has 15 residues. The CDR3 nucleotides are TGCGCCAGCAGCTTGCCCCAGGGGGCGTCCTACGAGCAGTACTTC. This encodes CASSLPQGASYEQYF. The full variable domain, rest sourced from reference TRBV5-1 and TRBJ2-7, is KAGVTQTPRYLIKTRGQQVTLSCSPISGHRSVSWYQQTPGQGLQFLFEYFSETQRNKGNFPGRFSGRQFSNSRSEMNVSTLELGDSALYLCASSLPQGASYEQYFGPGTRLTVT.

This chain connects TRBV7-8 to TRBJ1-6; D is perhaps TRBD1 (5 bases). Germline assignment: CDR1 SGHVS and CDR2 FQNEAQ. CDR3 length equals 15 residues. Trimming removed 3 bases at V and 5 bases at J, with 11 bases between. CDR3 in DNA: TGTGCCAGCAGCTTGGTTGACAGACATAATTCACCCCTCCACTTT. Translating it yields CASSLVDRHNSPLHF.

V is TRBV5-1 and J is TRBJ2-3; tentative D call: TRBD1 (6 bases). The CDR3 extends over 14 amino acids. The germline gives CDR1 SGHRS, CDR2 YFSETQ. Trimming took off 1 base at V and 4 bases at J, with 10 bases between the two ends. CDR3 DNA: TGCGCCAGCAGCTTGTTACAGGGACCAGATACGCAGTATTTT. As protein: CASSLLQGPDTQYF.

This clonotype was seen only a few times. The chain couples TRBV29-1 to TRBJ2-3; a weak D match, TRBD1 (6 bases). V lost 7 bases and J lost 9, with 17 bases in between. This CDR3 spans 12 amino acids. Germline CDR1 is SQVTM and CDR2 is ANQGSEA. The CDR3 nucleotides are TGCAGCGCTCCAGTGACAGGACCGACGCAGTATTTT. This encodes CSAPVTGPTQYF.

This clonotype has more than one count but fewer than ten. The chain combines TRBV20-1 with TRBJ1-5; D not certain. The germline V gene encodes CDR1 DFQATT and CDR2 SNEGSKA (reference sequence). The V end lost 3 bases, the J end lost 3 bases, and 6 bases lay between the germline ends. There are 12 residues in the CDR3. The CDR3 region has the DNA TGCAGTGCTAGGGGCCCCAATCAGCCCCAGCATTTT. Its protein is CSARGPNQPQHF.

The sample holds many counts of this clonotype. The gene calls are TRBV7-2 and TRBJ2-7; 8 bases map to TRBD1. The J segment lost 0 bases and the V segment lost 3 bases, leaving 1 base of the junction unmatched. The length of the CDR3 is 14 residues. Germline V gives CDR1 SGHTA, CDR2 FQGNSA. CDR3 sequence: CASSLTGVSYEQYF. Written as DNA, the CDR3 is TGTGCCAGCAGCTTGACAGGGGTCTCCTACGAGCAGTACTTC.

The V gene is TRBV5-1, the J gene TRBJ2-7; 10 bases map to TRBD1. The CDR3 covers 14 residues. Trimming at V came to 4 bases and at J to 3 bases, leaving 4 bases not matched to a gene. Germline-derived CDR1 and CDR2 are SGHRS and YFSETQ. The CDR3 is CASSPWDRGYEQYF. DNA for the CDR3: TGCGCCAGCAGCCCCTGGGACAGGGGCTACGAGCAGTACTTC.

The chain is built from TRBV12-3 or TRBV12-4 and TRBJ2-5; D is tentatively TRBD1 or TRBD2 (5 bases each). The CDR3 has 13 residues. V was clipped by 3 bases and J by 4 bases, with 9 bases between them. DNA for the CDR3: TGTGCCAGCAGTTTCCATGGGGGAGAGACCCAGTACTTC. It is translated as CASSFHGGETQYF.

This clonotype has just a few counts. The chain has TRBV7-2 and TRBJ1-2, with D unclear. The V end was cut by 1 base, the J end by 5 bases, with 14 bases between. The CDR3 is made up of 15 amino acids. The germline V gene has CDR1 SGHTA and CDR2 FQGNSA. The CDR3 sequence: CASSLGGSLFYGYTF. The DNA for the CDR3 is TGTGCCAGCAGCTTAGGTGGTTCCCTTTTTTATGGCTACACCTTC.

This clonotype was seen a handful of times. This chain uses TRBV7-9 with TRBJ2-1; TRBD2 agrees at 7 bases. CDR1 and CDR2 (germline): SEHNR, FQNEAQ (reference sequence). With V trimmed by 7 bases and J by 3 bases, 9 bases remained unmatched. The CDR3 is 15 amino acids. CDR3 nucleotide sequence: TGTGCCAGCACCTCGGGCGGGAGTGGCTACAATGAGCAGTTCTTC. The encoded protein is CASTSGGSGYNEQFF.

The chain links TRBV4-3 to TRBJ2-1, with 9 bases matching TRBD1. The V gene end was trimmed by 3 bases and the J gene end by 6 bases; junction bases not matched to a gene: 9. Germline assignment: CDR1 LGHNA and CDR2 YSLEER. This CDR3 is 16 amino acids long. The CDR3, as DNA: TGCGCCAGCAGCCAGGACAGGGGATGGAGGCTCAATGAGCAGTTCTTC. This translates into CASSQDRGWRLNEQFF.

There are a few counts of this clonotype. The V call is TRBV5-4, the J call TRBJ2-2, with a possible D match to TRBD2 (5 bases). This CDR3 is built from 14 residues. V was cut by 0 bases and J by 6 bases, with 9 bases left in between. Germline V gene data show CDR1 as SGHNT and CDR2 as YYREEE (reference sequence). The CDR3 protein is CASSLGLSSGELFF. DNA for the CDR3: TGTGCCAGCAGCTTGGGACTATCCTCCGGGGAGCTGTTTTTT.

The rearrangement links TRBV29-1 to TRBJ2-5; 7 bases fit TRBD2. With 7 bases clipped from V and 5 bases from J, the junction kept 13 bases outside the gene matches. The CDR3 is 14 residues long. Looked up from germline, CDR1 is SQVTM and CDR2 is ANQGSEA. In nucleotides, the CDR3 is TGCAGCGCCCAGGGAGGGGCGACGTGGGAGACCCAGTACTTC. It codes for CSAQGGATWETQYF.

This clonotype was found a few times. The J gene is TRBJ2-1, the V gene TRBV27; tentatively, D is TRBD2 (7 bases). Trimming removed 4 bases at V and 4 bases at J, with 11 bases between. CDR1 MNHEY and CDR2 SMNVEV come from the germline V gene (reference sequence). The CDR3 contains 14 residues. CDR3 sequence: CASSWGRGYNEQFF. The CDR3 nucleotides are TGTGCCAGCAGTTGGGGGAGGGGGTACAATGAGCAGTTCTTC.

This sequence joins TRBV27 and TRBJ2-7, with TRBD2 matching over 12 bases. After removal of 5 bases from V and 5 bases from J, the junction contained 7 bases not matched to a gene. CDR3 size: 15 residues. The germline V gene encodes CDR1 MNHEY and CDR2 SMNVEV (reference sequence). DNA for the CDR3: TGTGCCAGCAGTCAACGACTAGCGGGAGCCCACGAGCAGTACTTC. This codes for CASSQRLAGAHEQYF.

V usage is TRBV4-3 and J usage is TRBJ2-1; D call uncertain. V dropped 1 base and J dropped 9 bases, with 13 bases sitting between them. CDR3 length equals 14 residues. Looked up from germline, CDR1 is LGHNA and CDR2 is YSLEER. CDR3 coding DNA: TGCGCCAGCAGCCAAGCCCTTGAGAGCCCTGAGCAGTTCTTC. Amino acids: CASSQALESPEQFF.